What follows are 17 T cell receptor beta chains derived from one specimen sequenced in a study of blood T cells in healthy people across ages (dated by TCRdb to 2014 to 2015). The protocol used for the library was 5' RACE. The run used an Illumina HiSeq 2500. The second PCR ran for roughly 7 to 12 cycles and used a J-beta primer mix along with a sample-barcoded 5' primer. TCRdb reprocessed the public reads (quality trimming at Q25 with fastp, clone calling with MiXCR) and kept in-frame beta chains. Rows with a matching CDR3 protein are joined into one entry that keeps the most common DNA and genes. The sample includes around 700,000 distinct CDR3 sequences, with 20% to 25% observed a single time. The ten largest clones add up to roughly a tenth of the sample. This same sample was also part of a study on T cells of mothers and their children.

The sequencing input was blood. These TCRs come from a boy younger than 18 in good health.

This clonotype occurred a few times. CDR3 sequence: CASSPRTGWNTEAFF. CDR3 sequence (DNA): TGTGCCAGCAGCCCAAGGACAGGATGGAACACTGAAGCTTTCTTT. The gene calls are TRBV7-8 and TRBJ1-1, with TRBD1 identical over 7 bases. J gave up 1 base and V 5 bases, and 7 bases lay outside the gene matches. This CDR3 spans 15 amino acids. The germline CDR1 and CDR2 sequences are SGHVS and FQNEAQ.

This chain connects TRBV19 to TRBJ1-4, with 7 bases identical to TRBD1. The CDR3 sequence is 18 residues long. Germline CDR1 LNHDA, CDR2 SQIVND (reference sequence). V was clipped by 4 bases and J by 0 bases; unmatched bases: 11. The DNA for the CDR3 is TGTGCCAGTAGTACAGACGGTGCAGACAGGGCAACTAATGAAAAACTGTTTTTT. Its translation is CASSTDGADRATNEKLFF.

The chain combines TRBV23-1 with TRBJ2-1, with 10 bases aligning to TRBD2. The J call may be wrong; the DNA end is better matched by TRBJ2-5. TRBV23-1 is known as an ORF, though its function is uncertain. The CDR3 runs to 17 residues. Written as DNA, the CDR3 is TGCGCCAGCAGTCCCGTAGCGGGGGGCCCTAAACAAGAGACCCAGTACTTC. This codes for CASSPVAGGPKQETQYF.

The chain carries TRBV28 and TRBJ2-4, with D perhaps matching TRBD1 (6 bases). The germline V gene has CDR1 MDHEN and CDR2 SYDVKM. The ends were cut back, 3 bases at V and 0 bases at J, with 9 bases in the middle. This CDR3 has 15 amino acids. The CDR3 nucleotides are TGTGCCAGCAGTTTGACAGGAGTAGCCAAAAACATTCAGTACTTC. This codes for CASSLTGVAKNIQYF.

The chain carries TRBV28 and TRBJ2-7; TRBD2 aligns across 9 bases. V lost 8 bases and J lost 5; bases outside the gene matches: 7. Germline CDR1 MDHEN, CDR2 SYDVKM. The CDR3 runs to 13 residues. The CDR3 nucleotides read TGTGCCAGCCTTAGCGGGAGCACGAACGAGCAGTACTTC. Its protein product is CASLSGSTNEQYF.

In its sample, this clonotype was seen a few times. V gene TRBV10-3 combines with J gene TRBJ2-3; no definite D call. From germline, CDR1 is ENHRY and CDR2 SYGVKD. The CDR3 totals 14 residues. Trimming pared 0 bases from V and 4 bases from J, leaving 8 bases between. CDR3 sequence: CAISESYRPDTQYF. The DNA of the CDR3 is TGTGCCATCAGTGAGTCGTACCGTCCAGATACGCAGTATTTT.

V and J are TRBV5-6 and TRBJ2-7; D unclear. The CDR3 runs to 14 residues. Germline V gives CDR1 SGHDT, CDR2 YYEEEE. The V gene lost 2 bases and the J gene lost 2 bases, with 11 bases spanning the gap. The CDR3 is CASSFSFHPYEQYF. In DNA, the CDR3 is TGTGCCAGCAGCTTTAGTTTTCACCCCTACGAGCAGTACTTC.

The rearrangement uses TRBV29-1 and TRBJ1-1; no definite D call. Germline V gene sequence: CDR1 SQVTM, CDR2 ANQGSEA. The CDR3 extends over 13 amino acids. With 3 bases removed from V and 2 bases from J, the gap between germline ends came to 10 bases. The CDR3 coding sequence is TGCAGCGTTGAGAAGGCAGAAAACACTGAAGCTTTCTTT. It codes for CSVEKAENTEAFF.

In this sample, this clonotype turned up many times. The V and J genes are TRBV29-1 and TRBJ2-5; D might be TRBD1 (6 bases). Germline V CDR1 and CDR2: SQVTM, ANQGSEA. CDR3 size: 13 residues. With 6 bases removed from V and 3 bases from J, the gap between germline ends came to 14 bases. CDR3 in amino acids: CSVPYPGEETQYF. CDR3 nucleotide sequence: TGCAGCGTCCCGTACCCAGGGGAAGAGACCCAGTACTTC.

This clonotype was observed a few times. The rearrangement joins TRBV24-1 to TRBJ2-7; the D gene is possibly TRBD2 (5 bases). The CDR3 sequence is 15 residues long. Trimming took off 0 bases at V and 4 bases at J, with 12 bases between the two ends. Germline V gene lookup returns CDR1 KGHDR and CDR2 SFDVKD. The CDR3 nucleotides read TGTGCCACCAGTGATTTGGTGGGAGAGAGGTACGAGCAGTACTTC. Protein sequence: CATSDLVGERYEQYF.

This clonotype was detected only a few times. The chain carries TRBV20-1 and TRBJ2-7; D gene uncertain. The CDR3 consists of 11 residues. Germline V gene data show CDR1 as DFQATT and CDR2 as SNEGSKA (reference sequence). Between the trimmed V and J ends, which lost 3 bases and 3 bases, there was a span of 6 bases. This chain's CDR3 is CSASESYEQYF. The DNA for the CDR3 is TGCAGTGCTAGTGAAAGCTACGAGCAGTACTTC.

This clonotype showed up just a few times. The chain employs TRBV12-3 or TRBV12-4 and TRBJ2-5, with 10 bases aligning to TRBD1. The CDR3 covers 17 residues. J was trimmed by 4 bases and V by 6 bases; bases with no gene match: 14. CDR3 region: CASSYPRGQGMPETQYF. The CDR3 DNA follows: TGTGCCAGCAGCTACCCCCGGGGACAGGGGATGCCAGAGACCCAGTACTTC.

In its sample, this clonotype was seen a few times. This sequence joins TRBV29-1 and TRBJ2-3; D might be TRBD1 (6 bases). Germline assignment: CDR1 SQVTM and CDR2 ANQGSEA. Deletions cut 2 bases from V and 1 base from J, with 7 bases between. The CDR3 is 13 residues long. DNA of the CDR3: TGCAGCGTTGAATGGACAGGCACAGATACGCAGTATTTT. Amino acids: CSVEWTGTDTQYF.

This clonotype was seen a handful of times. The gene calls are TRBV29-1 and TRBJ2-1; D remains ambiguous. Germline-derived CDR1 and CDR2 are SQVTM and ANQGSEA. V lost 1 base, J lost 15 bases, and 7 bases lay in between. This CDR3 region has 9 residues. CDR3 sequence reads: CSVEGTPFF. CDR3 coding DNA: TGCAGCGTTGAAGGTACCCCGTTCTTC.

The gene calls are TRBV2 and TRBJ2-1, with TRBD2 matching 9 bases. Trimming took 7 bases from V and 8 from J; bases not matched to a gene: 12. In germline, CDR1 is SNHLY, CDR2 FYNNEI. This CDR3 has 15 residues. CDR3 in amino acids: CASTRSGSLEDEQFF. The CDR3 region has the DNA TGTGCCAGCACCCGTAGCGGGAGCCTCGAGGATGAGCAGTTCTTC.

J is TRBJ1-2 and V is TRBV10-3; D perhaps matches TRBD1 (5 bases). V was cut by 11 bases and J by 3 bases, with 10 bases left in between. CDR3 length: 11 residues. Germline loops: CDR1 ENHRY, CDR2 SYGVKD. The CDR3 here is CAEGDDYGYTF. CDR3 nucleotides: TGTGCCGAAGGGGATGACTATGGCTACACCTTC.

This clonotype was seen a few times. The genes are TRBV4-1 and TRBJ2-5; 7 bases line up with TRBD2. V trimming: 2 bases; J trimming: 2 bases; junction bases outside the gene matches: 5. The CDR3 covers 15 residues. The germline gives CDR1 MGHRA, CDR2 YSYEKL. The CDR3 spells CASSQRGSGQETQYF. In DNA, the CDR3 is TGCGCCAGCAGCCAACGGGGTAGCGGGCAAGAGACCCAGTACTTC.